These 20 T cell receptor beta chains came from one sample sequenced in a study of T-cell memory formation after mild COVID-19. TCRdb re-called the 5' RACE reads with MiXCR, one entry per CDR3 protein. The sample includes under 650,000 distinct CDR3 sequences, 18% of them seen just once. The sequencing sample was made of PBMCs or a T cell subset sorted from them (not recorded which). All receptors derive from an adult woman who had mild COVID-19 (a few samples of this study predate the infection). Cell type and time point are not known.

The V gene is TRBV6-4, the J gene TRBJ2-2, with D perhaps TRBD1 or TRBD2 (5 bases each). This CDR3 region has 15 residues. Germline V CDR1 and CDR2: MRHNA, SNTAGT. V dropped 2 bases and J dropped 2 bases, with 9 bases sitting between them. The CDR3 loop is CASSDHRTNTGELFF. DNA of the CDR3: TGTGCCAGCAGTGACCACAGGACTAACACCGGGGAGCTGTTTTTT.

The chain is built from TRBV4-1 and TRBJ1-1, with D unresolved. The V end was cut by 1 base, the J end by 3 bases, with 24 bases between. This CDR3 is 19 amino acids long. The germline gives CDR1 MGHRA, CDR2 YSYEKL. The CDR3, as DNA: TGCGCCAGCAGCCAAGGCCCATCCCCCCGACAAAAATTCCACACTGAAGCTTTCTTT. As protein: CASSQGPSPRQKFHTEAFF.

The chain uses TRBV4-3 and TRBJ2-7; weak D call: TRBD1 (5 bases). This CDR3 has 14 amino acids. CDR1 and CDR2 (germline): LGHNA, YSLEER. V was trimmed by 0 bases and J by 3 bases, leaving 9 bases between them. CDR3 DNA: TGCGCCAGCAGCCAAGAAGACAGCAGCTACGAGCAGTACTTC. Amino acids: CASSQEDSSYEQYF.

This clonotype was found a few times. V is TRBV5-6 and J is TRBJ2-1; 10 bases are a match to TRBD2. CDR3 length: 16 amino acids. V was clipped by 3 bases and J by 2 bases; unmatched bases: 5. Germline lookup yields CDR1 SGHDT and CDR2 YYEEEE. As DNA, the CDR3 is TGTGCCAGCAGCTCTAGCGGGAGACCCCCCTACAATGAGCAGTTCTTC. Amino acids: CASSSSGRPPYNEQFF.

This clonotype was recorded many times. V is TRBV5-1 and J is TRBJ1-1; no reliable D call. CDR1 and CDR2 (germline): SGHRS, YFSETQ. This CDR3 is 16 amino acids long. Trimming cost V 0 bases and J 5 bases, with 17 bases left between them. In DNA, the CDR3 is TGCGCCAGCAGCTTGGAGTGGGCAGGTGGGCGGACTGAAGCTTTCTTT. This encodes CASSLEWAGGRTEAFF.

The chain couples TRBV29-1 to TRBJ2-7, with 8 bases lining up with TRBD2. Germline values: CDR1 SQVTM, CDR2 ANQGSEA. The CDR3 is 14 amino acids. J gave up 2 bases and V 3 bases, and 6 bases lay outside the gene matches. The CDR3 spells CSVEVSGGAYEQYF. The CDR3 region has the DNA TGCAGCGTTGAGGTGTCGGGAGGGGCCTACGAGCAGTACTTC.

A few counts support this clonotype. The genes are TRBV4-1 and TRBJ2-4; 11 bases map to TRBD2. The CDR3 is 18 residues long. Trimming took 1 base from V and 2 from J; bases not matched to a gene: 7. CDR1 and CDR2 (germline): MGHRA, YSYEKL. CDR3: CASSQAASGGPPKNIQYF. The DNA of the CDR3 is TGCGCCAGCAGCCAAGCGGCTAGCGGGGGGCCCCCCAAAAACATTCAGTACTTC.

This clonotype was seen more than once but under ten times. This sequence joins TRBV10-3 and TRBJ1-2, with 9 positions matching TRBD1. J lost 4 bases, V lost 4 bases, and 4 bases had no gene match. The CDR3 spans 14 residues. The germline CDR1 and CDR2 sequences are ENHRY and SYGVKD. CDR3 nucleotide sequence: TGTGCCATCAGTGGGACAGGGGCCTCCTATGGCTACACCTTC. Translating it yields CAISGTGASYGYTF.

This chain connects TRBV4-2 to TRBJ2-3; D gene uncertain. CDR3 length: 13 amino acids. CDR1 and CDR2 from the germline V gene are LGHNA and YNFKEQ. The V end lost 6 bases, the J end lost 6 bases, and 13 bases lay between the germline ends. The CDR3 region is CASSKDWVDTQYF. In nucleotides, the CDR3 is TGTGCCAGCAGTAAAGACTGGGTGGATACGCAGTATTTT.

The rearrangement links TRBV6-2 or TRBV6-3 to TRBJ2-6; 8 nucleotides agree with TRBD1. CDR3 size: 17 residues. Per germline, CDR1 MNHEY and CDR2 SVGEGT. With V trimmed by 4 bases and J by 4 bases, 9 bases remained unmatched. The CDR3 spells CASSSGQGAPGANVLTF. DNA of the CDR3: TGTGCCAGCAGTTCCGGTCAGGGGGCGCCCGGGGCCAACGTCCTGACTTTC.

The chain carries TRBV2 and TRBJ2-5; 7 positions agree with TRBD2. V lost 1 base to trimming and J lost 5 bases; unmatched junction nucleotides: 10. The CDR3 sequence is 16 residues long. Germline CDR1 and CDR2: SNHLY and FYNNEI. CDR3 protein: CASSEGWGRVGETQYF. CDR3 DNA: TGTGCCAGCAGTGAAGGATGGGGGAGGGTCGGGGAGACCCAGTACTTC. The full variable domain, with the rest looked up from reference TRBV2 and TRBJ2-5, is EPEVTQTPSHQVTQMGQEVILRCVPISNHLYFYWYRQILGQKVEFLVSFYNNEISEKSEIFDDQFSVERPDGSNFTLKIRSTKLEDSAMYFCASSEGWGRVGETQYFGPGTRLLVL.

The V call is TRBV3-1, the J call TRBJ2-7, with D uncertain. Germline CDR1 and CDR2: LGHDT and YNNKEL (reference sequence). The CDR3 is 14 residues long. Trimming cost V 3 bases and J 2 bases, with 11 bases left between them. CDR3 coding DNA: TGTGCCAGCAGCCAGTTCGAACAGACCTACGAGCAGTACTTC. This sequence encodes CASSQFEQTYEQYF.

Only a few counts were recorded for this clonotype. The chain links TRBV6-5 to TRBJ2-2, with TRBD2 matching 7 bases. The CDR3 consists of 15 residues. Germline V CDR1 and CDR2: MNHEY, SVGAGI. After removal of 4 bases from V and 4 bases from J, the junction contained 6 bases not matched to a gene. The CDR3 is CASSFAGDGTGELFF. The DNA of the CDR3 is TGTGCCAGCAGTTTCGCGGGGGATGGCACCGGGGAGCTGTTTTTT.

This chain links TRBV4-1 with TRBJ1-2, with D hard to call. The CDR3 runs to 17 residues. The germline gives CDR1 MGHRA, CDR2 YSYEKL. V was trimmed by 0 bases and J by 3 bases, leaving 17 bases between them. The chain's CDR3 is CASSQDYPGDRDYGYTF. Here the CDR3 DNA reads TGCGCCAGCAGCCAAGATTACCCCGGGGATCGGGACTATGGCTACACCTTC.

The chain is built from TRBV7-2 and TRBJ1-6; 7 nucleotides align to TRBD1. In germline, CDR1 is SGHTA, CDR2 FQGNSA. V lost 7 bases to trimming and J lost 10 bases; unmatched junction nucleotides: 10. This CDR3 is 14 amino acids long. CDR3 coding DNA: TGTGCCAGCACCTCCCCTCAGGGGGTCTCACCCCTCCACTTT. This encodes CASTSPQGVSPLHF.

In its sample, this clonotype was seen a few times. The chain has TRBV7-9 and TRBJ2-3; a weak D match, TRBD2 (6 bases). The V end was cut by 3 bases, the J end by 4 bases, with 14 bases between. The length of the CDR3 is 15 residues. Germline-derived CDR1 and CDR2 are SEHNR and FQNEAQ (reference sequence). The CDR3 region is CASSFLTSSPDTQYF. In DNA, the CDR3 is TGTGCCAGCAGCTTTTTAACTAGCTCTCCAGATACGCAGTATTTT.

This clonotype has ten or more counts. The rearrangement uses TRBV5-4 and TRBJ2-3, with D perhaps matching TRBD2 (7 bases). CDR1 is SGHNT, CDR2 YYREEE, per germline (reference sequence). Trimming pared 2 bases from V and 0 bases from J, leaving 10 bases between. This CDR3 contains 15 residues. The CDR3 nucleotides read TGTGCCAGCAGCTTAGGGGGGGCCAGCACAGATACGCAGTATTTT. Protein: CASSLGGASTDTQYF.

In its sample, this clonotype was seen a few times. This chain connects TRBV12-3 or TRBV12-4 to TRBJ2-2, with TRBD1 matching 12 bases. V was pared by 1 base and J by 4 bases, with 4 bases of the junction left unmatched. CDR3 length: 17 amino acids. The CDR3 here is CASSLVTGQGATGELFF. The DNA of the CDR3 is TGTGCCAGCAGTTTAGTAACGGGACAGGGGGCCACCGGGGAGCTGTTTTTT.

This clonotype was counted only a few times. This chain connects TRBV27 to TRBJ2-5; D is uncertain. The CDR3 sequence is 13 residues long. The V gene's germline CDR1 is MNHEY and CDR2 SMNVEV (reference sequence). V lost 5 bases to trimming and J lost 4 bases, with 11 bases between them. CDR3 sequence reads: CASSPFFRETQYF. The CDR3 DNA reads as TGTGCCAGCAGTCCATTCTTTAGAGAGACCCAGTACTTC.

The chain recombines TRBV28 with TRBJ2-1; D is ambiguous. V was pared by 5 bases and J by 9 bases, with 14 bases between. This CDR3 is built from 13 residues. Germline V CDR1 and CDR2: MDHEN, SYDVKM. The CDR3, as DNA: TGTGCCAGCAGTGCCGGAATCGGGCTTGAGCAGTTCTTC. Protein product: CASSAGIGLEQFF. Using reference TRBV28 and TRBJ2-1 for the parts outside the CDR3, the full variable domain is DVKVTQSSRYLVKRTGEKVFLECVQDMDHENMFWYRQDPGLGLRLIYFSYDVKMKEKGDIPEGYSVSREKKERFSLILESASTNQTSMYLCASSAGIGLEQFFGPGTRLTVL.